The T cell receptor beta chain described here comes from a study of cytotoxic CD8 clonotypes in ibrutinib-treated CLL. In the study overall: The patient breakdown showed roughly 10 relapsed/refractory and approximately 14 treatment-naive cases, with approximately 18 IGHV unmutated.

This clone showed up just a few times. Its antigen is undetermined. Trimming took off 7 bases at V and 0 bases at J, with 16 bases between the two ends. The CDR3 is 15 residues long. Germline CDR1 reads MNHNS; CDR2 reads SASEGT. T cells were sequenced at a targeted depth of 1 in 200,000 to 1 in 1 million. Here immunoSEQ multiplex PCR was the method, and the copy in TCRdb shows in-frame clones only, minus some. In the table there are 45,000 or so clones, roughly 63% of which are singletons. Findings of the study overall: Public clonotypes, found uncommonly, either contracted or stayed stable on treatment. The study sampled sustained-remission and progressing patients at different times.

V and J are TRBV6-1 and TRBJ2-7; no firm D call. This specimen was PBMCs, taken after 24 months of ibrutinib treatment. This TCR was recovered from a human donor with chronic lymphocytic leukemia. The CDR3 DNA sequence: TGTGCCAGCACTATAAATCCGAAAAGCTCCTACGAGCAGTACTTC. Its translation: CASTINPKSSYEQYF.